Described below is a single T cell receptor beta chain sequence and its context. Sample time point: pretreatment peripheral blood. Each patient gave between 1 and 8 samples of peripheral blood mononuclear cells, which were collected pretreatment and during treatment. The sample belongs to a study of PD-L1 blockade in urothelial cancer. The wider study: Bladder-origin urothelial cancer in males covered twenty-five of 29 patients.

Libraries were prepared by immunoSEQ multiplex PCR; TCRdb keeps only in-frame clonotypes and omits some of them. The repertoire has about 130,000 clones, about 88% of them found once; the top ten carry 3% to 4%. CDR1 and CDR2 (germline): SNHLY, FYNNEI. This CDR3 is 13 amino acids long. V lost 7 bases and J lost 7, with 16 bases in between. The sequence was collected from a man in his fifties or sixties with urothelial cancer. The chain uses TRBV2 and TRBJ2-5; D may be TRBD1 (7 bases). Specimen: PBMCs, collected around atezolizumab (anti-PD-L1) treatment. The CDR3 DNA follows: TGTGCCAGCACGTTGGACAGGCGGGGGACCCAGTACTTC. Protein: CASTLDRRGTQYF. Filled out from reference TRBV2 and TRBJ2-5, the complete variable domain reads EPEVTQTPSHQVTQMGQEVILRCVPISNHLYFYWYRQILGQKVEFLVSFYNNEISEKSEIFDDQFSVERPDGSNFTLKIRSTKLEDSAMYFCASTLDRRGTQYFGPGTRLLVL.